This TCR beta chain was retrieved from a study of untreated major depressive disorder (dated by TCRdb to the late 2010s). Study-level background: A cross-sectional case-control design was used to compare T cell phenotype and TCR repertoire between antidepressant-free major depressive disorder patients and individually matched non-depressed controls. The TCRbeta sequencing followed up on differences in Vbeta 5.1, Vbeta 11 and Vbeta 22 usage that flow cytometry had shown in the whole cohort.

Every depressed patient was matched in pairs with a non-depressed control on sex, age, current smoking status and body mass index. Every participant was of European descent. A DSM-IV diagnosis of major depressive disorder and a Hamilton Rating Scale for Depression score of at least 18 were present in all patients. For at least 8 weeks before enrollment, patients had taken no psychiatric medication of any kind, antidepressants included. Among patients, depression severity was moderate to severe. Major medical conditions, Axis I/II comorbidities, regular medication or illicit drug use, and drinking over 100 g alcohol a week were all grounds for excluding any participant. From each participant, roughly 32 ml of peripheral blood was collected into EDTA tubes. Magnetic negative selection with the BD IMag Human CD4 T Lymphocyte Enrichment Set was used to purify CD4+ T cells from thawed PBMCs. Flow cytometry confirmed that the CD4+ enrichment method typically gave around 94% purity. A subgroup of 5 or 6 case-control pairs, chosen blind to chemokine receptor expression and flow-cytometric repertoire skewing results, underwent TCRbeta sequencing. All blood samples were collected in the morning at 8:00 a.m., and PBMCs were isolated by Ficoll-Hypaque gradient centrifugation. PBMCs were cryopreserved by gradual cooling to -80 degrees C and were kept in liquid nitrogen until assay.

In the germline V gene, CDR1 corresponds to SGHTA and CDR2 to FQGNSA. Including the terminal cysteine and phenylalanine, the CDR3 comprises 14 residues. The kept DNA is CDR3 alone, 42 bases in frame from the first base. V is reduced by 1 base and J by 2 bases, leaving a spacing of 8 bases between them. The Qiagen DNeasy Blood and Tissue Kit was used to extract total genomic DNA from the purified CD4+ T cells. Following immunoSEQ immunosequencing protocols, the TCRbeta CDR3 region, as defined by IMGT, was amplified and sequenced. The paper's processing steps were these. The immunoSEQ service preprocessed the raw sequence data to correct PCR and sequencing errors. Data were loaded into the immunoSEQ Analyzer and further analyzed with VDJtools v1.0.7. The paired Wilcoxon signed-rank test was used to test for differences between patients and controls. The source is immuneACCESS, and TCRdb retained only in-frame sequences with V and J called. Part of the clones is not carried over; for the studies checked, unresolved V genes explain less than half of this, and the remainder is unexplained. From that table come the V and J calls and clone size; the DNA was used to work out D and trimming. The sample has roughly 25,000 clones on record, around 93% of them singletons. Roughly 0.72% of the sample comes from the top ten.

On this clone: Its recognized antigen is unknown. It has no much larger one-base neighbor in the sample; base qualities were not kept.

Overall study outcomes, separate from this receptor: For the sequencing comparisons, one-tailed planned tests were applied to only three preselected Vbeta families. Strict matching and exclusion criteria produced a comparatively small study sample, limiting generalizability of findings. Higher TRBV05-01 (Vbeta 5.1) usage among CD4+ T cells of depressed patients compared with controls was confirmed by sequencing, with p = 0.040 in a one-tailed test. In the sequencing data, TRBV25-01 and TRBV02-01 usage was found to follow the flow-cytometry pattern, although statistical significance was not reached. The top five TRBV05-01 clones in every sequenced subject were all private clones.

Here the chain combines TRBV7-2 and TRBJ1-2; D gene: possibly TRBD1, on 6 matching bases. The sample consisted of CD4+ T cells from PBMCs. The TCR was taken from a woman under 40 with major depressive disorder. Read as DNA, the sequence is TGTGCCAGCAGCTTAGACAGGGAGAACTATGGCTACACCTTC. It is translated as CASSLDRENYGYTF.